This is a list of T cell receptor beta chains from one sample in a study of T cells in Graves' hyperthyroidism and ophthalmopathy. Each CDR3 protein gets one entry after TCRdb re-called the multiplex PCR reads with MiXCR. The sample lists hundreds of thousands of distinct CDR3 sequences, around 22% occurring once. Sequenced material: blood. The receptors were sampled from a woman under 40 with Graves' ophthalmopathy. Each CDR3 is given with its conserved first and last residue. Each record gives: CDR3 DNA, CDR3 protein, J gene, V gene, clone size, D gene. A D gene is named only where the DNA matches it firmly. Size tells how often a clone was seen (once, few, many) or the class of an expanded clone, and some rows leave it out.

TGTGCCAGCAGCCCGACTCTCCGGGACAACTGGGGCTACACCTTC | CASSPTLRDNWGYTF | TRBJ1-2 | TRBV12-3/TRBV12-4 | few | NA
TGTGCCAGCAGTAGACAGAGTACAGGGGGTAACTATGGCTACACCTTC | CASSRQSTGGNYGYTF | TRBJ1-2 | TRBV27 | many | TRBD1
TGTGCCAGCAGTTTAGGGACCCTCCTTCAGTATTTT | CASSLGTLLQYF | TRBJ2-3 | TRBV12-3/TRBV12-4 | many | NA
TGTGCCAGTAGTGTCACAGGATTAGCCAAAAACATTAAGTACTTC | CASSVTGLAKNIKYF | TRBJ2-4 | TRBV19 | few | NA
TGTGCCAGCTCACCACCGACCACCACTTGGGAGCAGTACTTC | CASSPPTTTWEQYF | TRBJ2-7 | TRBV18 | few | NA
TGTGCCACCAAATTACAGGGGGCGACCTACGAGCAGTACTTC | CATKLQGATYEQYF | TRBJ2-7 | TRBV27 | many | TRBD1
TGTGCCAGCAGTGAAGCGGCGGGGTACGCGAACACCGGGGAGCTGTTTTTT | CASSEAAGYANTGELFF | TRBJ2-2 | TRBV2 | many | NA
TGCGCCAGCAGCGGAAGGGACAGGAGGTATGGCTACACCTTC | CASSGRDRRYGYTF | TRBJ1-2 | TRBV5-1 | many | TRBD1
TGTGCCAGCAGTGTGTTCCGGGTCCGCTCTGGAAACACCATATATTTT | CASSVFRVRSGNTIYF | TRBJ1-3 | TRBV2 | many | NA
TGCGCCAGCAGTGAGGGCAGGGGGCAAGAGACCCAGTACTTC | CASSEGRGQETQYF | TRBJ2-5 | TRBV10-1 | many | TRBD1
TGCGCCAGCAGCCAAGATTCTCTCAGACGGTCGAACACTGAAGCTTTCTTT | CASSQDSLRRSNTEAFF | TRBJ1-1 | TRBV4-1 | many | NA
TGTGCCAGCAGGGGGGAAACTGAAGCTTTCTTT | CASRGETEAFF | TRBJ1-1 | TRBV12-3/TRBV12-4 | many | NA
TGTGCCAGCAACAAGGACAGGGGGCCCTCCTACGAGCAGTACTTC | CASNKDRGPSYEQYF | TRBJ2-7 | TRBV28 | NA | TRBD1
TGTGCCAGCAGTGATCCGACAGGGGCCATGAACACTGAAGCTTTCTTT | CASSDPTGAMNTEAFF | TRBJ1-1 | TRBV25-1 | many | TRBD1
TGTGCCAGCAGTTACTCGACAGGTAATGCTTTCTTT | CASSYSTGNAFF | TRBJ1-1 | TRBV6-5 | NA | NA
TGTGCCAGCAGCAAGAACAGGGCAGGTGAAGCTTTCTTT | CASSKNRAGEAFF | TRBJ1-1 | TRBV7-3 | many | NA
TGTGCCAGCAAATCTATGACAGGGCTTCAGCCCCAGCATTTT | CASKSMTGLQPQHF | TRBJ1-5 | TRBV6-1 | many | TRBD1
TGTGCCAGCAACGCGCCGGGGGCCCCCTACGAGCAGTACTTC | CASNAPGAPYEQYF | TRBJ2-7 | TRBV28 | NA | NA
TGCGCCAGCAGTGCCCCAGGACAAGAGACCCAGTACTTC | CASSAPGQETQYF | TRBJ2-5 | TRBV10-1 | many | NA
TGTGCCATCAGTGGATATAACACTGAAGCTTTCTTT | CAISGYNTEAFF | TRBJ1-1 | TRBV10-3 | many | NA
TGTGCCAGCAGCTTAGGTCCCGCCCGGAGCAATCAGCCCCAGCATTTT | CASSLGPARSNQPQHF | TRBJ1-5 | TRBV13 | few | NA
TGTGCCAGCAGCCGCGGGGACAGGGGCTCTGGAAACACCATATATTTT | CASSRGDRGSGNTIYF | TRBJ1-3 | TRBV12-3/TRBV12-4 | many | TRBD1
TGTGCCAGCAGTGCCCGGGACTACTTCTACAATGAGCAGTTCTTC | CASSARDYFYNEQFF | TRBJ2-1 | TRBV25-1 | NA | TRBD2
TGTGCCACCCGGGACCTCTCCTTCTCTGGAAACACCATATATTTT | CATRDLSFSGNTIYF | TRBJ1-3 | TRBV10-3 | few | NA
TGTGCCAGCAGTTACTCGAGCGGGGGCGAAAGCTCTGGAAACACCATATATTTT | CASSYSSGGESSGNTIYF | TRBJ1-3 | TRBV6-2/TRBV6-3 | many | NA
TGCGCCAGCAGTGAGGCGGACTTTATCAAGGACACCGGGGAGCTGTTTTTT | CASSEADFIKDTGELFF | TRBJ2-2 | TRBV10-2 | many | NA
TGTGCCAGCGGGTCTACCGGGACAGGTTCCTACGAGCAGTACTTC | CASGSTGTGSYEQYF | TRBJ2-7 | TRBV28 | NA | TRBD1
TGTGCCTGGTACAGGGAGGTGAACACTGAAGCTTTCTTT | CAWYREVNTEAFF | TRBJ1-1 | TRBV30 | few | NA
TGTGCCAGCAGTCCGGATTCGTCACCCCTCCACTTT | CASSPDSSPLHF | TRBJ1-6 | TRBV12-3/TRBV12-4 | NA | NA
TGTGCCAGCACGAGAGAAGGACAGAACACTGAAGCTTTCTTT | CASTREGQNTEAFF | TRBJ1-1 | TRBV6-1 | NA | NA
TGTGCCAGCAGCCAAGAAGTGTCCACAGGGTTGGGCTACACCTTC | CASSQEVSTGLGYTF | TRBJ1-2 | TRBV4-2 | many | NA
TGTGCCAGCAGTTTGATAGGGAGGTCAACCTACGAGCAGTACTTC | CASSLIGRSTYEQYF | TRBJ2-7 | TRBV27 | many | NA
TGTGCCAGCAGCCAAACGGGACAGGGCCTCTCCTGGGAGCAGTACTTC | CASSQTGQGLSWEQYF | TRBJ2-7 | TRBV14 | many | TRBD1
TGTGCCAGCAGATTAGCGGGCCCTACCTACGAGCAGTACTTC | CASRLAGPTYEQYF | TRBJ2-7 | TRBV27 | few | TRBD2
TGTGCCAGCAATGCTAACGGTTGGGACGAGCAGTACTTC | CASNANGWDEQYF | TRBJ2-7 | TRBV2 | many | NA
TGTGCCAGCAGAGCTGGGGATGACACCGGGGAGCTGCTTTTT | CASRAGDDTGELLF | TRBJ2-2 | TRBV6-4 | NA | NA
TGTGCCAGCAGCCCCTGGGACAGGGGGAATAACTATGGCTACACCTTC | CASSPWDRGNNYGYTF | TRBJ1-2 | TRBV11-1 | many | TRBD1
TGTGCCAGCAGTGTAGGGGATCTTGATCAGCCCCAGCATTTT | CASSVGDLDQPQHF | TRBJ1-5 | TRBV6-1 | many | NA
TGCAGCGTTGAGAACGAATCCTACGAGCAGTACTTC | CSVENESYEQYF | TRBJ2-7 | TRBV29-1 | many | NA
TGTGCTAGCAGCTTAGCGGGACACGGACTTGAGACCCAGTACTTC | CASSLAGHGLETQYF | TRBJ2-5 | TRBV7-7 | many | TRBD2
TGTGCCAGCAGCCATCCTCCGAAAGCGGACACAGATACGCAGTATTTT | CASSHPPKADTDTQYF | TRBJ2-3 | TRBV7-3 | few | NA
TGTGCCAGCAGTGACGGGACAGGGGAAGAGACCCAGTACTTC | CASSDGTGEETQYF | TRBJ2-5 | TRBV6-2/TRBV6-3 | many | TRBD1
TGCAGTGCTAGCGAGGGATTCATGAACACTGAAGCTTTCTTT | CSASEGFMNTEAFF | TRBJ1-1 | TRBV20-1 | many | NA
TGTGCCAGCAGGACGGGACAGGGAAGCAATCAGCCCCAGCATTTT | CASRTGQGSNQPQHF | TRBJ1-5 | TRBV27 | few | TRBD1
TGTGCCAGCAGCAGCGGGGGGGCAGGAAAAGGGGAGCTGTTTTTT | CASSSGGAGKGELFF | TRBJ2-2 | TRBV5-8 | many | TRBD2
TGTGCCAGCGGGGGGGAGGTGTACACTGAAGCTTTCTTT | CASGGEVYTEAFF | TRBJ1-1 | TRBV6-1 | many | NA
TGTGCCAGCAGCGTGGGACAGCAAGAGACCCAGTACTTC | CASSVGQQETQYF | TRBJ2-5 | TRBV2 | many | TRBD1
TGTGCCAGCAGCCAAGCCCAGGGGTCCTATGGCGACACCTTC | CASSQAQGSYGDTF | TRBJ1-2 | TRBV4-2 | few | NA
TGTGCCAGCAGCCTCACTAAGGGCACTGAAGCTTTCTTT | CASSLTKGTEAFF | TRBJ1-1 | TRBV13 | NA | NA
TGTGCCAGCACCCTGGGGCCGATGGGGGCCTACGAGCAGTACTTC | CASTLGPMGAYEQYF | TRBJ2-7 | TRBV12-3/TRBV12-4 | NA | NA
TGTGCCAGCAGTGAAAGTGTTAATGATCCCTACGAGCAGTACTTC | CASSESVNDPYEQYF | TRBJ2-7 | TRBV6-4 | NA | NA
TGCAGTGCTAACCTAGCGGGGGTTCGAGAGACCCAGTACTTC | CSANLAGVRETQYF | TRBJ2-5 | TRBV20-1 | many | TRBD2
TGCAGTGCTAGAGATCTCCTCAGGGCGGGGGAGACCCAGTACTTC | CSARDLLRAGETQYF | TRBJ2-5 | TRBV20-1 | NA | NA
TGTGCCAGCAGCTTATCCCCAGGGGGGGCCCAGTACTTC | CASSLSPGGAQYF | TRBJ2-5 | TRBV7-8 | NA | NA
TGTGCCAGCAGCTTAGGGTCGGACAGGGGAAGACAGCCCCAGCATTTT | CASSLGSDRGRQPQHF | TRBJ1-5 | TRBV11-2 | many | TRBD1
TGTGCCAGCAGCTTGCGTAGGACAGGGGCTTTCCTAGCCCAAGAGACCCAGTACTTC | CASSLRRTGAFLAQETQYF | TRBJ2-5 | TRBV7-8 | NA | TRBD1
TGTGCCAGCAGTGAAGTAGCCAGGGGCAATCAGCCCCAGCATTTT | CASSEVARGNQPQHF | TRBJ1-5 | TRBV2 | NA | NA
TGTGCCAGCAGCCAAGAGTTAGTGAACACTGAAGCTTTCTTT | CASSQELVNTEAFF | TRBJ1-1 | TRBV4-2 | NA | NA
TGTGCCAGCAGTTACTTGTCTGGACCTCCCACCGGAGAGCTGTTTTTT | CASSYLSGPPTGELFF | TRBJ2-2 | TRBV6-5 | many | NA
TGCGCCAGCAGCTTGGACAGGGGACACCTCTACGAGCAGTACTTC | CASSLDRGHLYEQYF | TRBJ2-7 | TRBV5-1 | NA | TRBD1